A single sample gave rise to the 18 T cell receptor beta chains below, sequenced in a study of CD8+CD57+ T cells in acquired aplastic anemia. Selection for sequencing was limited to patients who had shown CD8+CD57+ cell expansion by flow cytometry. The use of genomic DNA as template underpinned the TCR beta VDJ and CDR3 profiling. TCRdb itself ran the reads through MiXCR, one entry per CDR3 protein. This table has around 430,000 distinct CDR3 sequences, under 40% appearing once. Sample: sorted CD4+, CD8+, or CD8+CD57+ T cells (not recorded which) from PBMCs. These receptors came from a human donor with aplastic anemia.

The chain joins TRBV11-2 to TRBJ2-7, with TRBD2 matching 8 bases. The CDR3 has 16 amino acids. The germline CDR1 and CDR2 sequences are SGHAT and FQNNGV. V shed 4 bases, J shed 2 bases, and the junction held 10 bases outside the gene matches. Written as DNA, the CDR3 is TGTGCCAGCAGCTCCACGCAGCTCGGGAGGGCCTACGAGCAGTACTTC. It specifies CASSSTQLGRAYEQYF.

The V gene is TRBV2, the J gene TRBJ2-5; 7 nucleotides agree with TRBD1. Germline CDR1 SNHLY, CDR2 FYNNEI. J lost 11 bases, V lost 5 bases, and 5 bases had no gene match. The CDR3 totals 11 residues. CDR3 in DNA: TGTGCCAGCAGTTCGACAGGGAATCAGTACTTC. Translated, it gives CASSSTGNQYF.

A remark on this clonotype: An end of the junction differs from the germline gene, which may be a read error. V and J are TRBV7-2 and TRBJ1-1; maybe TRBD1 (5 bases). The length of the CDR3 is 13 residues. The germline gives CDR1 SGHTA, CDR2 FQGNSA. The CDR3 DNA is TGTGCCAGCAGCGAGGGGCGAGACACTGGAGCTTTCTTT. It codes for CASSEGRDTGAFF.

This clonotype was observed a handful of times. J is TRBJ2-1 and V is TRBV11-2, with 10 nucleotides matching TRBD2. The CDR3 totals 16 residues. V lost 4 bases to trimming and J lost 7 bases; unmatched junction nucleotides: 10. Germline assignment: CDR1 SGHAT and CDR2 FQNNGV. CDR3 residues: CASSSESGGASNEQFF. CDR3 nucleotides: TGTGCCAGCAGCTCAGAGAGCGGGGGGGCCTCGAATGAGCAGTTCTTC. Filled out from reference TRBV11-2 and TRBJ2-1, the complete variable domain reads EAGVAQSPRYKIIEKRQSVAFWCNPISGHATLYWYQQILGQGPKLLIQFQNNGVVDDSQLPKDRFSAERLKGVDSTLKIQPAKLEDSAVYLCASSSESGGASNEQFFGPGTRLTVL.

This clonotype was detected many times. This rearrangement joins TRBV7-2 to TRBJ2-5, with TRBD2 as a possible D gene (6 bases). The CDR3 sequence is 13 residues long. CDR1 is SGHTA and CDR2 is FQGNSA in the germline V gene. Between the trimmed V and J ends, which lost 5 bases and 2 bases, there was a span of 9 bases. The CDR3 nucleotides read TGTGCCAGCAGCGGTGGACTACAAGAGACCCAGTACTTC. Amino acids: CASSGGLQETQYF. Looking up the rest from reference TRBV7-2 and TRBJ2-5 gives the full variable domain: GAGVSQSPSNKVTEKGKDVELRCDPISGHTALYWYRQSLGQGLEFLIYFQGNSAPDKSGLPSDRFSAERTGGSVSTLTIQRTQQEDSAVYLCASSGGLQETQYFGPGTRLLVL.

V gene TRBV7-2 combines with J gene TRBJ2-7; D is unresolved. The ends were cut back, 5 bases at V and 3 bases at J, with 17 bases in the middle. The CDR3 loop spans 15 amino acids. The germline gives CDR1 SGHTA, CDR2 FQGNSA. The chain's CDR3 is CASSPPGNRFYEQYF. CDR3 bases: TGTGCCAGCAGCCCGCCAGGAAACCGGTTCTACGAGCAGTACTTC.

This clonotype was seen only a few times. The chain couples TRBV24-1 to TRBJ1-2; D possibly corresponds to TRBD1 (6 bases). Germline lookup yields CDR1 KGHDR and CDR2 SFDVKD. Between the trimmed V and J ends, which lost 3 bases and 8 bases, there was a span of 18 bases. The CDR3 is 15 amino acids. CDR3 DNA: TGTGCCACCAGTGATCCTCAGGGGCCTAGGGGAGGCTACACCTTC. This sequence encodes CATSDPQGPRGGYTF.

This clonotype was observed at least ten times. CDR3 sequence: CSASGLVQWADYGYTF. As DNA, the CDR3 is TGCAGTGCTTCGGGGCTTGTCCAGTGGGCCGACTATGGCTACACCTTC. The chain couples TRBV20-1 to TRBJ1-2; possibly TRBD1 for D (5 bases). CDR1 is DFQATT and CDR2 is SNEGSKA in the germline V gene (reference sequence). V was clipped by 5 bases and J by 3 bases, with 22 bases between them. This CDR3 comprises 16 residues.

This clonotype has just a few counts. A much larger clone differs from this one at a single base, so this may be a read error. The chain employs TRBV9 and TRBJ1-2; D is unclear. The CDR3 runs 15 residues. Trimming took 0 bases from V and 1 from J, leaving 10 bases between them. Germline CDR1 and CDR2: SGDLS and YYNGEE. CDR3 DNA: TGTGCCAGCAGCGTAGCTGTAGGGAGTAACTATGGCTACACCTTC. The encoded protein is CASSVAVGSNYGYTF.

The chain has TRBV25-1 and TRBJ2-5; tentatively, D is TRBD1 (6 bases). There are 16 residues in the CDR3. Germline CDR1 and CDR2: MGHDK and SYGVNS. Between the trimmed V and J ends, which lost 6 bases and 4 bases, there was a span of 21 bases. The CDR3 here is CASRGPGRGRRETQYF. In nucleotides, the CDR3 is TGTGCCAGCAGGGGGCCCGGCAGGGGTCGGAGAGAGACCCAGTACTTC.

This clonotype was observed a few times. The rearrangement joins TRBV12-3 or TRBV12-4 to TRBJ2-7; tentative D call: TRBD2 (7 bases). There are 15 residues in the CDR3. V was trimmed by 1 base and J by 4 bases, leaving 14 bases between them. The CDR3 is CASSLGRGLGYEQYF. Written as DNA, the CDR3 is TGTGCCAGCAGTTTAGGGCGGGGGCTGGGGTACGAGCAGTACTTC.

There are many counts of this clonotype. This chain connects TRBV2 to TRBJ2-2, with a tentative D call TRBD2 (5 bases). Germline V CDR1 and CDR2: SNHLY, FYNNEI. The CDR3 runs to 15 residues. V was cut by 4 bases and J by 6 bases, with 15 bases left in between. The DNA of the CDR3 is TGTGCCAGCAGTGGGGCGACTATCTATTCCGGGGAGCTGTTTTTT. Residues: CASSGATIYSGELFF.

On this clonotype itself: The limits of the CDR3 on the DNA are not certain, so only TCRdb's listed CDR3 is given. V gene TRBV12-1 combines with J gene TRBJ1-2; the table's D call, TRBD1, was not checked against the DNA. TRBV12-1 is marked as a pseudogene. Counting both end residues, the CDR3 totals 18 amino acids. CDR3 sequence reads: CASSLFGQGARTNYGYTF.

This clonotype showed up many times. This chain connects TRBV20-1 to TRBJ1-6; 9 bases fit TRBD1. The germline CDR1 and CDR2 sequences are DFQATT and SNEGSKA (reference sequence). The length of the CDR3 is 15 residues. The J segment lost 13 bases and the V segment lost 0 bases, leaving 10 bases of the junction unmatched. The CDR3 sequence is CSARDPGQGFFPLHF. For the CDR3, the DNA is TGCAGTGCTAGAGATCCGGGACAGGGATTTTTCCCCCTCCACTTT.

This clonotype came up many times. The gene calls are TRBV10-3 and TRBJ1-1; a weak D match, TRBD1 (5 bases). Trimming left V 3 bases short and J 3 bases short, with 14 bases between. From germline, CDR1 is ENHRY and CDR2 SYGVKD. The CDR3 totals 15 residues. In nucleotides, the CDR3 is TGTGCCATCAGTGACACTGTTATGGGGGACACTGAAGCTTTCTTT. This encodes CAISDTVMGDTEAFF.

This clonotype was detected only a few times. V gene TRBV3-1 combines with J gene TRBJ2-1; D might be TRBD2 (6 bases). The CDR3 is 12 amino acids. CDR1 and CDR2 from the germline V gene are LGHDT and YNNKEL (reference sequence). The germline V and J ends were trimmed by 6 bases and 5 bases, with 8 bases remaining between them. The CDR3 region is CASSRGDNEQFF. CDR3 coding DNA: TGTGCCAGCAGTCGCGGGGACAATGAGCAGTTCTTC.

This clonotype was detected a few times. This chain uses TRBV6-1 with TRBJ1-2; 10 positions match TRBD1. Germline loops: CDR1 MNHNS, CDR2 SASEGT. This CDR3 region has 15 residues. The J segment lost 2 bases and the V segment lost 3 bases, leaving 3 bases of the junction unmatched. The CDR3 DNA is TGTGCCAGCAGTGAGACAGGGGGCGCAAACTATGGCTACACCTTC. It translates to CASSETGGANYGYTF.

The chain has TRBV12-3 or TRBV12-4 and TRBJ1-2; the D gene is possibly TRBD1 (5 bases). The CDR3 sequence is 14 residues long. Trimming removed 2 bases from V and 3 bases from J, with 10 bases in between. The chain's CDR3 is CASSLLTRDYGYTF. The CDR3 DNA is TGTGCCAGCAGTTTATTAACCAGGGACTATGGCTACACCTTC.